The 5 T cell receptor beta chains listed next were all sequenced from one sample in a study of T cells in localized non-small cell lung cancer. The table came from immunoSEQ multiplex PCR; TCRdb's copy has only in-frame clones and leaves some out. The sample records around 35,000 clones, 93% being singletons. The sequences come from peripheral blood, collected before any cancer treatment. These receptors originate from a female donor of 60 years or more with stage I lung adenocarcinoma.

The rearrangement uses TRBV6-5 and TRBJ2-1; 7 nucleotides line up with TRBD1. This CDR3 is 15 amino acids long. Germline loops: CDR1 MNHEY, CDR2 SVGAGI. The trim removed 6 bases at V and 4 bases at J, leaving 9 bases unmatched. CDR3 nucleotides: TGTGCCAGCAGAAACCGACAGGGTGGATACAATGAGCAGTTCTTC. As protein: CASRNRQGGYNEQFF.

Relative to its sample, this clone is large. For the CDR3, the DNA is TGTGCCAGCAGCCAAGTCATGGACCCTGAAGCTTTCTTT. Protein sequence: CASSQVMDPEAFF. This chain links TRBV4-2 with TRBJ1-1; no firm D call. The germline gives CDR1 LGHNA, CDR2 YNFKEQ. V was trimmed by 1 base and J by 6 bases, leaving 9 bases between them. The CDR3 is made up of 13 amino acids.

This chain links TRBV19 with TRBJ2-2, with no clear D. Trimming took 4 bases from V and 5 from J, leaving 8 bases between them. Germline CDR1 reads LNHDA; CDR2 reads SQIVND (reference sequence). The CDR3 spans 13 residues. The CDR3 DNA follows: TGTGCCAGTAGTACCCTTCTTACCGGGGAGCTGTTTTTT. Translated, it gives CASSTLLTGELFF. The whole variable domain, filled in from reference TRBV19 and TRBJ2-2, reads DGGITQSPKYLFRKEGQNVTLSCEQNLNHDAMYWYRQDPGQGLRLIYYSQIVNDFQKGDIAEGYSVSREKKESFPLTVTSAQKNPTAFYLCASSTLLTGELFFGEGSRLTVL.

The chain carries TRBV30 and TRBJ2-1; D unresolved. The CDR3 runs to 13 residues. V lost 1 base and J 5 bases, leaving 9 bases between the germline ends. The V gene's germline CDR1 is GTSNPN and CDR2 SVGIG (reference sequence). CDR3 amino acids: CAWSGNTDNEQFF. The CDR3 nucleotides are TGTGCCTGGAGTGGGAACACTGACAATGAGCAGTTCTTC.

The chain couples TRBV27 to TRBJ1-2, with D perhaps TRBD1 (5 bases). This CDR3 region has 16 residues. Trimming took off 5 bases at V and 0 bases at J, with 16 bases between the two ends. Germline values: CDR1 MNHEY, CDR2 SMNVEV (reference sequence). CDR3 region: CASSPERQHPNYGYTF. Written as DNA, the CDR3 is TGTGCCAGCAGTCCCGAAAGACAGCATCCTAACTATGGCTACACCTTC.